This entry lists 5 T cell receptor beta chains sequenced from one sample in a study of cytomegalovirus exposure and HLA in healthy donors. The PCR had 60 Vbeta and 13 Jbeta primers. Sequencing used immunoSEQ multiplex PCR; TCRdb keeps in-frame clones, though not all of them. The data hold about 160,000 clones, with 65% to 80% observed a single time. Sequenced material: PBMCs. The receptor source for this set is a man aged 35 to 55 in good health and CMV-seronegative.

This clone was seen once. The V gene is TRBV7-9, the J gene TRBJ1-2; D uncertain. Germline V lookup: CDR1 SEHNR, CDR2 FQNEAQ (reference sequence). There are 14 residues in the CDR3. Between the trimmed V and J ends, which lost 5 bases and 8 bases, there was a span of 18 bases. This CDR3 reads CASSALAAGRGYTF. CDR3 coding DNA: TGTGCCAGCAGCGCGTTGGCGGCGGGTCGGGGCTACACCTTC.

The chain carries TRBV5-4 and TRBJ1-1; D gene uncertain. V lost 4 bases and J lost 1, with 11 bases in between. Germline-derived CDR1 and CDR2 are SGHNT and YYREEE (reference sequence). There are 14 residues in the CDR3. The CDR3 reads CASSTNAANTEAFF. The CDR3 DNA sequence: TGTGCCAGCAGCACCAATGCGGCGAACACTGAAGCTTTCTTT.

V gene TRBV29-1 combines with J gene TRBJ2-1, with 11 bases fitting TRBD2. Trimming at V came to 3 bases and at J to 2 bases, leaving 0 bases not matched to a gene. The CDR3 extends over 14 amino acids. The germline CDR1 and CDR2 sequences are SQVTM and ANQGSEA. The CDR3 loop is CSVDSGRAYNEQFF. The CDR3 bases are TGCAGCGTTGATAGCGGGAGGGCCTACAATGAGCAGTTCTTC.

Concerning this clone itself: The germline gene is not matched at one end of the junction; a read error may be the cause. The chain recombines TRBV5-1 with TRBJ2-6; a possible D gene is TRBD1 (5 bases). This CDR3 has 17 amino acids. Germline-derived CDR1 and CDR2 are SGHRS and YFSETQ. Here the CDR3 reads CASSSTGPMSGANGLTF. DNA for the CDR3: TGCGCCAGCAGCTCCACGGGTCCGATGTCTGGGGCCAACGGCCTGACTTTC.

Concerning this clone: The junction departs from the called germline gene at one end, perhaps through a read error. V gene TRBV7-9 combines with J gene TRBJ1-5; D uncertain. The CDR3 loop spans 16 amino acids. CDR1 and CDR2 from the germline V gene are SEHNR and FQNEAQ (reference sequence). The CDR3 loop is CSSSDGRGYSNQPQHF. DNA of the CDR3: TGTTCCAGCAGCGACGGGAGAGGATATAGCAATCAGCCCCAGCATTTT.